The 10 T cell receptor beta chains below come from one sample, sequenced in a study of shared clonotypes between healthy human individuals. Measured with immunoSEQ multiplex PCR; TCRdb has only the in-frame clones, and not every one. The sample carries 550,000 to 650,000 clones, about 96% recorded once. Naive-designated CD8 cells lacked CD45RO, were positively enriched for CCR7, and omitted terminally differentiated effector memory CD45RA+ cells. Sequencing input: naive CD8+ T cells sorted from blood. The receptors stem from a woman under 40 in good health.

This chain uses TRBV7-8 with TRBJ1-4; no definite D call. V was shortened by 0 bases and J by 8 bases, with 10 bases between the two germline ends. The CDR3 consists of 14 residues. Germline CDR1 reads SGHVS; CDR2 reads FQNEAQ. CDR3 sequence: CASSLARTSEKLFF. The CDR3 DNA sequence: TGTGCCAGCAGCTTAGCACGGACGTCAGAAAAACTGTTTTTT.

The J gene is TRBJ2-1, the V gene TRBV5-6, with TRBD1 as a possible D gene (5 bases). This CDR3 region has 12 residues. The V end was cut by 0 bases, the J end by 11 bases, with 9 bases between. Germline V gene data show CDR1 as SGHDT and CDR2 as YYEEEE. The CDR3 sequence is CASSLGTLKQFF. CDR3 in DNA: TGTGCCAGCAGCTTGGGGACATTGAAGCAGTTCTTC.

This chain uses TRBV28 with TRBJ2-7; 9 nucleotides align to TRBD2. The CDR3 is 16 residues long. J lost 0 bases, V lost 9 bases, and 12 bases had no gene match. The germline CDR1 and CDR2 sequences are MDHEN and SYDVKM. CDR3 sequence: CASNPGLAAASYEQYF. The CDR3 nucleotides read TGTGCCAGTAATCCGGGACTAGCAGCCGCCTCCTACGAGCAGTACTTC.

Concerning this clone itself: The same CDR3 also results from other DNA sequences found in this sample. The chain is built from TRBV7-9 and TRBJ2-2; D not certain. The ends were cut back, 5 bases at V and 5 bases at J, with 6 bases in the middle. Germline V gene sequence: CDR1 SEHNR, CDR2 FQNEAQ (reference sequence). The CDR3 contains 12 residues. The CDR3 nucleotides are TGTGCCAGCAGCCCTAGTACCGGGGAGCTGTTTTTT. As protein: CASSPSTGELFF. The full variable domain, rest sourced from reference TRBV7-9 and TRBJ2-2, is DTGVSQNPRHKITKRGQNVTFRCDPISEHNRLYWYRQTLGQGPEFLTYFQNEAQLEKSRLLSDRFSAERPKGSFSTLEIQRTEQGDSAMYLCASSPSTGELFFGEGSRLTVL.

J is TRBJ2-7 and V is TRBV6-1, with TRBD2 matching over 15 bases. V lost 1 base to trimming and J lost 2 bases; unmatched junction nucleotides: 6. Per the germline V gene, CDR1 is MNHNS and CDR2 is SASEGT. This CDR3 is built from 18 residues. CDR3 bases: TGTGCCAGCAGTGAAGGTGGACTAGCGGGAGGGGCTACCTACGAGCAGTACTTC. Amino acid sequence: CASSEGGLAGGATYEQYF.

The rearrangement uses TRBV29-1 and TRBJ2-1; the D gene is possibly TRBD2 (5 bases). Looked up from germline, CDR1 is SQVTM and CDR2 is ANQGSEA. This CDR3 has 12 amino acids. V was pared by 8 bases and J by 0 bases, with 8 bases between. CDR3 coding DNA: TGCAGCTCCCGGGACTCCTACAATGAGCAGTTCTTC. Protein product: CSSRDSYNEQFF.

The chain uses TRBV6-1 and TRBJ2-7; D gene unclear. Trimming pared 4 bases from V and 0 bases from J, leaving 13 bases between. This CDR3 is built from 15 residues. The germline V gene has CDR1 MNHNS and CDR2 SASEGT. CDR3 bases: TGTGCCAGCAGTGTGGAGCCGGCTCGCTCCTACGAGCAGTACTTC. This sequence encodes CASSVEPARSYEQYF.

The CDR3 DNA follows: TGTGCCAGCAGCTCTTTACCCCTAGCCAAAAACATTCAGTACTTC. Protein product: CASSSLPLAKNIQYF. The chain couples TRBV5-6 to TRBJ2-4; unclear D gene. This CDR3 is built from 15 residues. The germline CDR1 and CDR2 sequences are SGHDT and YYEEEE. V was cut by 3 bases and J by 0 bases, with 10 bases left in between.

The J gene is TRBJ2-1, the V gene TRBV27, with 7 bases identical to TRBD1. In germline, CDR1 is MNHEY, CDR2 SMNVEV (reference sequence). V lost 5 bases and J lost 7; bases outside the gene matches: 11. CDR3 length: 15 amino acids. The CDR3 reads CASSARGRYDNEQFF. DNA for the CDR3: TGTGCCAGCAGTGCGAGGGGGCGATATGATAATGAGCAGTTCTTC.

The chain carries TRBV6-1 and TRBJ2-2, with D possibly matching TRBD2 (5 bases). Germline V lookup: CDR1 MNHNS, CDR2 SASEGT. The CDR3 is made up of 14 amino acids. The V and J ends lost 2 bases and 4 bases respectively, with 8 bases between them. The CDR3 loop reads CASSELALTGELFF. CDR3 coding DNA: TGTGCCAGCAGTGAATTAGCGCTCACCGGGGAGCTGTTTTTT.